This TCR beta chain was retrieved from a study of shared clonotypes between healthy human individuals. Study observations and caveats: Relative to memory subsets, naive subsets generally showed larger estimated richness.

Assay: immunoSEQ multiplex PCR; the TCRdb copy retains only in-frame clones and omits some. The sample includes some 2,000,000 clones, approximately 95% of them seen just once. The study separated CD4+ cells into CD45RA+ naive and CD45RA-negative memory subsets. There are a few counts of this clone. No antigen is known for it. Other DNA variants within this sample encode the same CDR3. V dropped 5 bases and J dropped 1; count of bases not matched to a gene: 3. Germline assignment: CDR1 SEHNR and CDR2 FQNEAQ (reference sequence). The CDR3 has 15 residues. The sample consisted of naive CD4+ T cells sorted from blood. The subset here: CD45RA+ positively selected. The clonotype comes from a man between 18 and 29 years old in good health. The chain is built from TRBV7-9 and TRBJ2-3; 10 positions agree with TRBD1. The CDR3 DNA is TGTGCCAGCAGCCCCGGGACAGGGGGCACAGATACGCAGTATTTT. This codes for CASSPGTGGTDTQYF.